This T cell receptor (beta chain) was sequenced for a study of shared T cell receptors in the human thymus. Profiled with immunoSEQ multiplex PCR; TCRdb holds only in-frame clones, not every one. Here the sample spans roughly 68,000 clones, nearly 95% being singletons. The TCR was taken from a human donor. Input material: thymocytes.

The CDR3 coding sequence is TGTGCCAGCAGCTACCAAAACACCGTAGTACGAGAGACCCAGTACTTC. Its protein is CASSYQNTVVRETQYF. V is TRBV5-4 and J is TRBJ2-5; D is ambiguous. With 3 bases removed from V and 4 bases from J, the gap between germline ends came to 19 bases. Germline V gene data show CDR1 as SGHNT and CDR2 as YYREEE (reference sequence). The CDR3 loop spans 16 amino acids.